This T cell receptor (beta chain) was observed in a study of CD8 T cells in ankylosing spondylitis. Study-level points and caveats: Some of these motif variants have turned up before, in reports on reactive arthritis synovial fluid and blood. Characteristic, it appeared, of ankylosing spondylitis blood was a TCR beta motif of about eight highly homologous variants.

A quantitative 5'-RACE method, one with molecular barcodes, was used to make TCR beta libraries. A single record per CDR3 protein comes from TCRdb applying MiXCR to the 5' RACE reads. The table has more than 150,000 distinct CDR3 sequences, approximately 18% seen once. On this clonotype itself: What it binds is unknown. Compared with germline, one end of the junction differs, possibly owing to a read error.

From germline, CDR1 is KGHSH and CDR2 LQKENI. The CDR3 contains 15 residues. The J gene is TRBJ1-6, the V gene TRBV18; TRBD1 agrees at 8 bases. Sequenced: blood, either unsorted or a sorted T cell fraction (not recorded which). The TCR comes from a male donor aged 10 to 30 with ankylosing spondylitis or in good health (not recorded which). The CDR3 is CASSPTGEKNSALHF. For the CDR3, the DNA is TGTGCCAGCTCCCCGACAGGGGAGAAAAATTCAGCCCTCCACTTT.